A few counts support the clone carrying this T cell receptor beta chain. Its matching antigen is unknown. This sample was taken from a study of T cells in Graves' hyperthyroidism and ophthalmopathy. Study-level background: Peripheral blood collection took place at initial diagnosis, before any treatment.

About 10 ml of fresh peripheral blood supplied the PBMCs. V dropped 11 bases and J dropped 15; count of bases not matched to a gene: 16. This CDR3 is 12 amino acids long. Germline V gene lookup returns CDR1 SNHLY and CDR2 FYNNEI. Study-level results: Blood also carried most thyroid clonotypes expanded above 0.001. Separating ophthalmopathy from stable hyperthyroidism was achieved by a 13 V-J model.

It was RNA transcripts that yielded the amplified TCR beta CDR3 regions. HTBI primers were employed in a first-round RT-PCR of the TCR CDR3. TCRdb reprocessed the multiplex PCR reads with MiXCR, giving one entry per CDR3 protein. The sample gives roughly 570,000 distinct CDR3 sequences, more than 15% of which show up once; approximately 7% is in the top ten. The receptor was isolated from a woman in her thirties with Graves' hyperthyroidism. Sequencing was carried out using blood. V usage is TRBV2 and J usage is TRBJ2-1; TRBD2 matches at 7 bases. CDR3 DNA: TGTGCCTACTCGATTGGGGTCGGGGAGGGGTTCTTC. As protein: CAYSIGVGEGFF.